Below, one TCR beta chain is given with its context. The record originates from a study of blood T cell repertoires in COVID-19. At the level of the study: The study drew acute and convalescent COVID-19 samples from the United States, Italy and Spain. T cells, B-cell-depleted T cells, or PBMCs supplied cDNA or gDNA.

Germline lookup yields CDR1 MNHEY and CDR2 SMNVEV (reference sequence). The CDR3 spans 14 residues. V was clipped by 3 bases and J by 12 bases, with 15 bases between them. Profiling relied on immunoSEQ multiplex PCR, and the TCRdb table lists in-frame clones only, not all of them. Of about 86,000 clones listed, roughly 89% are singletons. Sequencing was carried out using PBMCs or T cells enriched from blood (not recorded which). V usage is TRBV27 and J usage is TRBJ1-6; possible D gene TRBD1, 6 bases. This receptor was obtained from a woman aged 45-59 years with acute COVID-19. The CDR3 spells CASSLLQGPGPLHF. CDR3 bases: TGTGCCAGCAGTTTGTTACAGGGCCCTGGACCCCTCCACTTT.